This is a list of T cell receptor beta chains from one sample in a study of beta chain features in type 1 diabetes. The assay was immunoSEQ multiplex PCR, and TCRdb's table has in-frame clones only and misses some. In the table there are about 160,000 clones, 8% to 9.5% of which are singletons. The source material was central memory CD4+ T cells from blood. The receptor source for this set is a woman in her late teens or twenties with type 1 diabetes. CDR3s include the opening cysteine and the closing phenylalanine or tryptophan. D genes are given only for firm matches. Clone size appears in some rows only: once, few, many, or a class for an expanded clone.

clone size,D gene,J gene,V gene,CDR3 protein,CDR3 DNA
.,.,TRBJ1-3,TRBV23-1,CASSLGVFGNTIYF,TGCGCCAGCAGTCTAGGGGTTTTCGGAAACACCATATATTTT
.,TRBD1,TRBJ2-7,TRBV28,CASSLGAGGPYEQYF,TGTGCCAGCAGTTTAGGGGCAGGGGGTCCCTACGAGCAGTACTTC
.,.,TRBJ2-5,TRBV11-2,CASSLGARGQGETQYF,TGTGCCAGCAGCTTAGGGGCGAGAGGTCAGGGAGAGACCCAGTACTTC
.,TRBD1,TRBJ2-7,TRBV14,CASSPKQGASYEQYF,TGTGCCAGCAGCCCCAAGCAGGGGGCCTCCTACGAGCAGTACTTC
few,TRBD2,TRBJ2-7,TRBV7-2,CASSLSSGVSYEQYF,TGTGCCAGCAGCTTATCTAGCGGGGTCTCCTACGAGCAGTACTTC
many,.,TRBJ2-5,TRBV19,CASRIRDEETQYF,TGTGCCAGTAGAATCCGGGATGAAGAGACCCAGTACTTC
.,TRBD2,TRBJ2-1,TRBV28,CASTWGGSLTYNEQFF,TGTGCCAGCACCTGGGGAGGGAGTCTTACTTACAATGAGCAGTTCTTC
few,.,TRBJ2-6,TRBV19,CASRGASGANVLTF,TGTGCCAGTAGGGGGGCCTCTGGGGCCAACGTCCTGACTTTC
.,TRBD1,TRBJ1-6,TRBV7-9,CASSTGTAHSPLHF,TGTGCCAGCAGCACCGGGACAGCACATTCACCCCTCCACTTT
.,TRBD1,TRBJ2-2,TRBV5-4,CASSQRQGTTGELFF,TGTGCCAGCAGCCAGAGACAGGGAACCACCGGGGAGCTGTTTTTT
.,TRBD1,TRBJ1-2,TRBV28,CASRPGQANYGYTF,TGTGCCAGCAGACCGGGACAGGCTAACTATGGCTACACCTTC
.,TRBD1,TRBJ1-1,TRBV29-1,CSALRDRGDTEAFF,TGCAGCGCCCTTAGGGACAGGGGCGACACTGAAGCTTTCTTT
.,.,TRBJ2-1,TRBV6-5,CASSPGAYNEQFF,TGTGCCAGCAGCCCCGGGGCCTACAATGAGCAGTTCTTC
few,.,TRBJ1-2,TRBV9,CASSARASTGYTF,TGTGCCAGCAGCGCGAGGGCCAGCACTGGCTACACCTTC
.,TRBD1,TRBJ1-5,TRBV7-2,CASSLDGTGGRQPQHF,TGTGCCAGCAGCTTAGACGGGACAGGGGGCAGGCAGCCCCAGCATTTT
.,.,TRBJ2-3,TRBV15,CATSPRGGVDTQYF,TGTGCCACCAGCCCCCGAGGAGGGGTGGACACGCAGTATTTT
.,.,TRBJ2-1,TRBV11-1,CASSLAPRNNEQFF,TGTGCCAGCAGCTTAGCGCCCAGGAATAATGAGCAGTTCTTC
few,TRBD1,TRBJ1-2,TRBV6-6,CASSLGTGQGYTF,TGTGCCAGCAGTTTGGGGACAGGGCAAGGCTACACCTTC
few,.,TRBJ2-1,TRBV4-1,CASSQLDLGLSYNEQFF,TGCGCCAGCAGCCAACTCGACCTGGGACTCTCATACAATGAGCAGTTCTTC
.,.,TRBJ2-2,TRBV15,CATSRDREGELFF,TGTGCCACCAGCAGAGATCGGGAGGGGGAGCTGTTTTTT
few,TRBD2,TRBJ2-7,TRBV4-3,CASSQSLAGGLHEQYF,TGCGCCAGCAGCCAGTCACTAGCGGGAGGGCTCCACGAGCAGTACTTC
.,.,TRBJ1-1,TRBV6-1,CASRAGLANTEAFF,TGTGCCAGCAGGGCAGGGTTGGCGAACACTGAAGCTTTCTTT
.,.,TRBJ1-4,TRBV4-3,CASSQQGNEKLFF,TGCGCCAGCAGCCAACAGGGGAATGAAAAACTGTTTTTT
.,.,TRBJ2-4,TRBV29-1,CSVVGVKNIQYF,TGCAGCGTGGTCGGTGTCAAAAACATTCAGTACTTC
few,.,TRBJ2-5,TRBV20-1,CSATPSGTQYF,TGCAGTGCTACTCCATCCGGGACCCAGTACTTC
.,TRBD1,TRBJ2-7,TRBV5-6,CASTPPGQGTEQYF,TGTGCCAGCACCCCACCGGGACAGGGAACCGAGCAGTACTTC
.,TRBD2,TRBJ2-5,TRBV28,CASSYPPSLAGEVETQYF,TGTGCCAGCAGTTATCCCCCTTCACTAGCGGGGGAGGTGGAGACCCAGTACTTC
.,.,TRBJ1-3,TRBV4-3,CASSQAGSGNTIYF,TGCGCCAGCAGCCAAGCCGGGTCTGGAAACACCATATATTTT
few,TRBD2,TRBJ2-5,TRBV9,CASSVEASGRETQYF,TGTGCCAGCAGCGTAGAAGCTAGCGGCCGAGAGACCCAGTACTTC
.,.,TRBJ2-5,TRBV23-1,CASSQSSRVQETQYF,TGCGCCAGCAGTCAATCCTCCCGGGTCCAAGAGACCCAGTACTTC
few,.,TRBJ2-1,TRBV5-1,CASSPEGESYNEQFF,TGCGCCAGCAGCCCGGAGGGAGAGTCCTACAATGAGCAGTTCTTC
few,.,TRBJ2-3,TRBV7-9,CASSLEPGGMSPNTQYF,TGTGCCAGCAGCTTAGAACCTGGAGGGATGAGCCCCAATACGCAGTATTTT
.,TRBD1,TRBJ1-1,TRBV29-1,CSVRQGRHTEAFF,TGCAGCGTCCGACAGGGTCGTCACACTGAAGCTTTCTTT
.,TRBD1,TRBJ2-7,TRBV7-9,CASSAGTGDYEQYF,TGTGCCAGCAGCGCCGGGACAGGGGACTACGAGCAGTACTTC
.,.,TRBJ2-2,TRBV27,CASSLFLSGTTGPGELFF,TGTGCCAGCAGTTTATTCCTCTCCGGGACAACGGGTCCCGGGGAGCTGTTTTTT
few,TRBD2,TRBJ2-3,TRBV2,CASRGTSQPTDTQYF,TGTGCCAGCAGGGGGACTAGCCAGCCCACAGATACGCAGTATTTT
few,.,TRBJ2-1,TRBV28,CASTPDRRARFF,TGTGCCAGCACCCCGGACAGGAGGGCGCGGTTCTTC
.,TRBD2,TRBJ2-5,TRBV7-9,CASSQPTSGIQETQYF,TGTGCCAGCAGCCAACCTACTAGCGGGATCCAAGAGACCCAGTACTTC
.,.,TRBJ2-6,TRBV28,CASSFSSGANVLTF,TGTGCCAGCAGCTTCAGCTCTGGGGCCAACGTCCTGACTTTC
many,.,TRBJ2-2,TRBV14,CASSQDHGELFF,TGTGCCAGCAGCCAAGACCACGGGGAGCTGTTTTTT
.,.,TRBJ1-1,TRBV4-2,CASSQKQGNTEAFF,TGTGCCAGCAGCCAGAAACAGGGAAACACTGAAGCTTTCTTT